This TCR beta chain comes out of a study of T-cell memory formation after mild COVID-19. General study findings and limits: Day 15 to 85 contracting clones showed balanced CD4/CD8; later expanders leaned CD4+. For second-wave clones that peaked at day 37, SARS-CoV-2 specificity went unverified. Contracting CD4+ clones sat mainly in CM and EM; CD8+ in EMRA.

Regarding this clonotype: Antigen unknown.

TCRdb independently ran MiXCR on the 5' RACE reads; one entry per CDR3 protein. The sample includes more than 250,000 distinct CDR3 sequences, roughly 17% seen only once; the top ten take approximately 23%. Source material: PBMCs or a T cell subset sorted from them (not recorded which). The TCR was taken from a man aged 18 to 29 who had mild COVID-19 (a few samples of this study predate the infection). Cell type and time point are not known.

The CDR3 sequence: CASSLHSGLTDTQYF. The CDR3, as DNA: TGTGCCAGCAGCCTCCACTCGGGCCTCACAGATACGCAGTATTTT. V gene TRBV7-2 combines with J gene TRBJ2-3; the D is unclear. Trimming took off 5 bases at V and 2 bases at J, with 14 bases between the two ends. Per germline, CDR1 SGHTA and CDR2 FQGNSA. CDR3 size: 15 residues.